The next 12 T cell receptor beta chains were all read from a single sample in a study of tumor-infiltrating lymphocytes in primary liver carcinoma. From about 19-30 mg of unsorted bulk tissue, DNA and RNA were co-extracted together. A constant-region primer primed TCR beta cDNA synthesis from 400 to 550 ng of total RNA. Generation of the TCR beta libraries relied on three nested multiplex PCR rounds using slightly modified ARM-PCR. For approximately 10 cycles apiece, the opening two PCR rounds ran with TRBV1-TRBV30 forward primers and a C-beta reverse primer. TCRdb independently ran MiXCR on the multiplex PCR reads; one entry per CDR3 protein. The repertoire holds tens of thousands of distinct CDR3 sequences, with around 82% as singletons. The sequencing input was liver tumor tissue from sampling region 5. Documented subset: tumor region T5, tumor centre. These receptors all come from a middle-aged man with primary liver carcinoma and hepatitis B virus infection.

This chain links TRBV29-1 with TRBJ1-1; D perhaps matches TRBD1 (5 bases). The CDR3 length is 15 residues. Germline loops: CDR1 SQVTM, CDR2 ANQGSEA. The germline V and J ends were trimmed by 4 bases and 3 bases, with 18 bases remaining between them. The CDR3 loop is CSVGGGWSMYTEAFF. The DNA of the CDR3 is TGCAGCGTTGGTGGGGGATGGAGTATGTACACTGAAGCTTTCTTT. Looking up the rest from reference TRBV29-1 and TRBJ1-1 gives the full variable domain: SAVISQKPSRDICQRGTSLTIQCQVDSQVTMMFWYRQQPGQSLTLIATANQGSEATYESGFVIDKFPISRPNLTFSTLTVSNMSPEDSSIYLCSVGGGWSMYTEAFFGQGTRLTVV.

In its sample, this clonotype is large. V and J are TRBV11-1 and TRBJ2-7; TRBD2 is a possible D gene (6 bases). Germline V gives CDR1 SGHAT, CDR2 FQDESV (reference sequence). V lost 2 bases to trimming and J lost 4 bases, with 15 bases between them. The CDR3 is made up of 15 amino acids. CDR3 in amino acids: CASSLTGSGEYEQYF. The CDR3 DNA follows: TGTGCCAGCAGCTTAACGGGATCGGGAGAATACGAGCAGTACTTC.

Comment on this clonotype: This may come from a read error, since a much larger clone is one base off. The conserved closing phenylalanine or tryptophan is absent in this CDR3, likely reflecting a read error. This rearrangement joins TRBV5-4 to TRBJ2-3; unclear D gene. The length of the CDR3 is 14 residues. The germline V gene encodes CDR1 SGHNT and CDR2 YYREEE (reference sequence). The V gene lost 4 bases and the J gene lost 2 bases, with 11 bases spanning the gap. The CDR3 DNA reads as TGTGCCAGCAGCATGGGTCAGATCACAGATACGCAGTATTCT. Translated: CASSMGQITDTQYS.

This clonotype was observed once. Compared with germline, one end of the junction differs, possibly owing to a read error. The rearrangement uses TRBV6-2 or TRBV6-3 and TRBJ2-7, with D perhaps being TRBD1 or TRBD2 (5 bases each). CDR3 length equals 14 residues. Germline lookup yields CDR1 MNHEY and CDR2 SVGEGT. The CDR3 here is CASSLRGMVHEQYF. In nucleotides, the CDR3 is TGCGCCAGCAGCCTCCGGGGCATGGTCCACGAGCAGTACTTC.

Concerning this clonotype: Mismatch with germline at one junction end may stem from a read error. V and J are TRBV29-1 and TRBJ2-1; the D is unclear. Germline assignment: CDR1 SQVTM and CDR2 ANQGSEA. The CDR3 consists of 16 residues. The CDR3 coding sequence is TGCAGCGTTAATCTTCTGGACGCCAGCTCCTACAATGAACAGTTCTTC. Protein sequence: CSVNLLDASSYNEQFF.

Comment on this clonotype: Lacking the conserved final phenylalanine or tryptophan, this CDR3 likely reflects a read error. The chain carries TRBV7-9 and TRBJ2-7; D is uncertain. V was clipped by 5 bases and J by 4 bases, with 15 bases between them. Germline V CDR1 and CDR2: SEHNR, FQNEAQ (reference sequence). The CDR3 contains 14 residues. The CDR3 DNA reads as TGTGCCAGCAGCACTACGGGCCCCTCATACGAGCAGTACCTC. Protein product: CASSTTGPSYEQYL.

About this clonotype: The final CDR3 position lacks the conserved phenylalanine or tryptophan, pointing to a likely read error. The V gene is TRBV7-9, the J gene TRBJ1-4, with D unresolved. Germline V gene data show CDR1 as SEHNR and CDR2 as FQNEAQ (reference sequence). The CDR3 runs 14 residues. Deletions cut 0 bases from V and 5 bases from J, with 7 bases between. CDR3 residues: CASSLAGQNEKLFS. CDR3 coding DNA: TGTGCCAGCAGCTTAGCGGGCCAGAATGAAAAACTGTTTTCT.

In DNA form, the CDR3 reads TGTACCAACAGCACGGGGGGGACTACTGAAGCTTTCTTT. Its translation is CTNSTGGTTEAFF. This chain uses TRBV6-6 with TRBJ1-1; D possibly corresponds to TRBD1 (5 bases). Per the germline V gene, CDR1 is MNHNY and CDR2 is SVGAGI (reference sequence). The CDR3 covers 13 residues.

This chain links TRBV29-1 with TRBJ2-1; a possible D gene is TRBD1 (5 bases). Trimming left V 5 bases short and J 3 bases short, with 14 bases between. The CDR3 loop spans 14 amino acids. Germline CDR1 SQVTM, CDR2 ANQGSEA. CDR3 residues: CSVLGQGLYNEQFF. Here the CDR3 DNA reads TGCAGCGTTCTGGGGCAGGGCCTCTACAATGAGCAGTTCTTC.

Many counts were recorded for this clonotype. The chain employs TRBV5-1 and TRBJ2-4; possible D gene TRBD1, 6 bases. Trimming removed 1 base at V and 5 bases at J, with 13 bases between. The CDR3 contains 15 residues. Germline values: CDR1 SGHRS, CDR2 YFSETQ. The CDR3 sequence is CASSLRGFEENIQYF. The CDR3 nucleotides read TGCGCCAGCAGCTTGAGGGGGTTTGAAGAAAACATTCAGTACTTC.

As to this clonotype: Because the CDR3 is missing its conserved closing phenylalanine or tryptophan, this is likely a read error. The J gene is TRBJ2-3, the V gene TRBV11-1, with D possibly TRBD1 on 6 matching bases. Germline lookup yields CDR1 SGHAT and CDR2 FQDESV (reference sequence). The CDR3 contains 15 residues. The CDR3 is CASSLPRGSTDMQYL. Here the CDR3 DNA reads TGTGCCAGCAGTTTGCCGAGGGGGAGCACAGATATGCAGTATCTT.

Turning to this clonotype: No conserved phenylalanine or tryptophan is present at the end of the CDR3, so a read error is the likely explanation. The chain combines TRBV6-2 or TRBV6-3 with TRBJ2-5; D gene ambiguous. The CDR3 runs to 11 residues. Germline-derived CDR1 and CDR2 are MNHEY and SVGEGT. This chain's CDR3 is CACSQPKTQYL. The CDR3 DNA sequence: TGTGCCTGCAGTCAACCCAAGACCCAGTACTTA.